This T cell receptor (beta chain) was recovered during a study of T-cell memory formation after mild COVID-19. This clonotype appeared a few times. Antigen: not known. CDR3 length equals 18 residues. The germline CDR1 and CDR2 sequences are MNHEY and SVGAGI. The V and J ends lost 7 bases and 0 bases respectively, with 22 bases between them. The authors produced TCR alpha and TCR beta cDNA libraries with sample barcodes and UMIs by 5'RACE using constant-segment primers. TCRdb processed the 5' RACE reads anew with MiXCR; each CDR3 protein has one entry. The sample carries some 150,000 distinct CDR3 sequences, 15% to 20% recorded once. Whole-study findings and limits: Mostly located in CM and EM were contracting CD4+ clones, with contracting CD8+ clones located in EMRA.

The rearrangement links TRBV6-5 to TRBJ1-3, with a possible D match to TRBD1 (5 bases). Sequences were obtained from PBMCs or a T cell subset sorted from them (not recorded which). This TCR derives from an adult woman who had mild COVID-19 (a few samples of this study predate the infection). Cell type and time point are not known. CDR3 coding DNA: TGTGCCAGCATCCCCATGAGCCGAGGGGCCTACTCTGGAAACACCATATATTTT. It encodes CASIPMSRGAYSGNTIYF.